This TCR beta chain comes out of a study of T cells in Graves' hyperthyroidism and ophthalmopathy. Amplification of TCR beta CDR3 regions was performed using RNA transcripts as template. The study used the HTBI primer set for a first-round RT-PCR of the TCR CDR3. In TCRdb, the multiplex PCR reads were re-called with MiXCR into one record per CDR3 protein. The sample shows 450,000 to 700,000 distinct CDR3 sequences, roughly 50% of them seen only once. Study findings and constraints: Most expanded thyroid clonotypes above 0.001 also appeared in blood.

Diagnosing involved the use of clinical symptoms, serum thyroxine and TRAb, thyroid ultrasound and orbital computed tomography. As regards this clonotype: Its target is unknown. A much more abundant neighbour one base away suggests this may be a read error.

Sequences were obtained from peripheral blood or thyroid tissue (not recorded which). The sequence derives from an adult woman with Graves' disease, either hyperthyroidism or ophthalmopathy (not recorded which).

CDR3 bases: TGTGCCAGCAGCCAAGTCCTGACAGGCGACGGCACTGAAGCTTTCTTT. Protein product: CASSQVLTGDGTEAFF. J is TRBJ1-1 and V is TRBV4-1, with D possibly matching TRBD1 (6 bases). This CDR3 region has 16 residues. Germline lookup yields CDR1 MGHRA and CDR2 YSYEKL.